What follows describes a single T cell receptor beta chain. The data are from a study of T cell responses to AZD1222 COVID-19 vaccine. The repertoire was sequenced with immunoSEQ multiplex PCR; TCRdb's copy has only in-frame clones and lacks some. The sample shows about 110,000 clones, about 88% of them seen only once. Unmatched junction bases numbered 5, after V lost 3 bases and J lost 0 bases. The CDR3 spans 15 residues. CDR1 is SGHNT and CDR2 is YYREEE in the germline V gene (reference sequence). V is TRBV5-4 and J is TRBJ1-2, with 7 positions matching TRBD1. This clonotype was obtained from an adult in good health. The source was peripheral blood, collected on day 0 of AZD1222 vaccination. CDR3 residues: CASSSRTGSNYGYTF. The CDR3 region has the DNA TGTGCCAGCAGCTCACGGACAGGCTCTAACTATGGCTACACCTTC. Full variable domain (remainder filled in from reference TRBV5-4 and TRBJ1-2): ETGVTQSPTHLIKTRGQQVTLRCSSQSGHNTVSWYQQALGQGPQFIFQYYREEENGRGNFPPRFSGLQFPNYSSELNVNALELDDSALYLCASSSRTGSNYGYTFGSGTRLTVV.